This is a list of T cell receptor beta chains from one sample in a study of blood T cell repertoires in COVID-19. Profiled with immunoSEQ multiplex PCR; TCRdb holds only in-frame clones, not every one. The sample carries roughly 150,000 clones, approximately 81% recorded once. Input material: peripheral blood. These receptors all stem from a woman aged 50 to 65 with COVID-19, enrolled during active disease. Both conserved end residues are part of each CDR3. A D gene is named only where the DNA matches it firmly. Not every row has a clone size; where given, it reads once, few, many or a size class.

d_gene | j_gene | abundance | v_gene | CDR3nt | CDR3aa
- | TRBJ2-3 | - | TRBV25-1 | TGTGCCAGCAGTGAATATACCGGCGTCACAGATACGCAGTTTTTT | CASSEYTGVTDTQFF
- | TRBJ1-5 | - | TRBV27 | TGTGCCAGCAGAACCCTCGGGGGGGATGGCAATCAGCCCCAGCATTTT | CASRTLGGDGNQPQHF
- | TRBJ2-1 | - | TRBV9 | TGTGCCAGCAGTCGCAGGATGAGAGGGAACAATGAGCAGTTCTTC | CASSRRMRGNNEQFF
- | TRBJ2-7 | - | TRBV30 | TGTGCCTTCGGACAATCCTACGAGCAGTACTTC | CAFGQSYEQYF
TRBD1 | TRBJ1-2 | - | TRBV6-1 | TGTGCCAGCAGTGAATATGGTAGGGGGCGCGACTATGGCTACACCTTC | CASSEYGRGRDYGYTF
TRBD2 | TRBJ2-1 | - | TRBV20-1 | TGCAGTGCTGGTGGGACTAGCGTTCACAATGAGCAGTTCTTC | CSAGGTSVHNEQFF
- | TRBJ1-2 | few | TRBV20-1 | TGCAGTGCTTCCGATAGCGGCTACACCTTC | CSASDSGYTF
- | TRBJ1-4 | - | TRBV5-6 | TGTGCCAGCAGCCCGGGACTGGGGGAAAAACTGTTTTTT | CASSPGLGEKLFF
TRBD1 | TRBJ2-1 | - | TRBV19 | TGTGCCAGTAGTTTTTCCGGGACAGGTATCGATGAGCAGTTCTTC | CASSFSGTGIDEQFF
- | TRBJ1-2 | once | TRBV3-1/TRBV3-2 | TGTGCCAGCAGCCAAGGGGACTATTGGGGCTACACCTTC | CASSQGDYWGYTF
TRBD1 | TRBJ1-5 | once | TRBV12-5 | TGTGCTAGTGGATCCGGGACAGGGGATCAGCCCCAGCATTTT | CASGSGTGDQPQHF
- | TRBJ1-1 | once | TRBV28 | TGTGCCAGCAGTTTATTCGCCCTACAGGGTCACACTGAAGCTTTCTTT | CASSLFALQGHTEAFF
- | TRBJ1-5 | - | TRBV6-5 | TGTGCCAGCAGCACCCAGGGTGGCCAGCCCCAGCATTTT | CASSTQGGQPQHF
- | TRBJ1-2 | - | TRBV7-2 | TGTGCCAGCAGCTTAGCCCCAAACAGGGAAAAGGGCGGCTACACCTTC | CASSLAPNREKGGYTF
- | TRBJ1-2 | - | TRBV6-5 | TGTGCCACCCAGGGCGAGCCGGCTGGCTACACCTTC | CATQGEPAGYTF
TRBD1 | TRBJ2-7 | - | TRBV30 | TGTGCCTGGAGTGCTAGACAGGGGGCGTACGAGCAGTACTTC | CAWSARQGAYEQYF
- | TRBJ2-5 | - | TRBV11-2 | TGTGCCAGCAGCCCGGCGGCAGGGGAGAAGGAGACCCAGTACTTC | CASSPAAGEKETQYF
- | TRBJ2-7 | few | TRBV15 | TGTGCCACCAGCAGAGATGTTTTCGGGTCGGACTACGAGCAGTACTTC | CATSRDVFGSDYEQYF
- | TRBJ1-3 | - | TRBV28 | TGTGCCAGCAGTTTGGGGGGGAGGTCTGGAAACACCATATATTTT | CASSLGGRSGNTIYF
TRBD1 | TRBJ1-6 | few | TRBV10-3 | TGTGCCATCAGTGCGGACAGGGGCAATTCACCCCTCCACTTT | CAISADRGNSPLHF
TRBD2 | TRBJ2-3 | - | TRBV7-9 | TGTGCCAGCAGCTTAGGAGCTCTAGCGGGGCTCACAGATACGCAGTATTTT | CASSLGALAGLTDTQYF
TRBD2 | TRBJ2-4 | - | TRBV7-6 | TGTGCCAGCAGCGCCCGGGGGGGTGCGGACATTCAGTACTTC | CASSARGGADIQYF
- | TRBJ2-7 | - | TRBV5-1 | TGCGCCAGCAGCCCAAGACCCGACAGTTCGTACGAGCAGTACTTC | CASSPRPDSSYEQYF
- | TRBJ2-2 | - | TRBV3-1/TRBV3-2 | TGTGCCAGCAGCCAAACGGGGAGGGGGGAGCTGTTTTTT | CASSQTGRGELFF